Listed below are T cell receptor beta chains from one sample, sequenced in a study of OX40 agonist ivuxolimab in advanced cancers. Repertoires were generated with immunoSEQ multiplex PCR, while TCRdb's copy carries only in-frame clones and drops some. The sample gives 70,000 to 75,000 clones, more than 85% of which show up once; approximately 1.1% is in the top ten. Source: CD4+ or CD8+ T cells sorted from blood, taken in a trial of the OX40 agonist ivuxolimab. The receptors originated from an adult with an advanced solid tumor such as melanoma, head and neck, liver or kidney cancer. CDR3s include the opening cysteine and the closing phenylalanine or tryptophan. The D gene is left open where the match is weak. Size values are once, few and many counts, or a class for expanded clones, and some rows have none.

>-|TRBJ2-1|TRBD1|TRBV4-3
CASSQGPGQIYNEQFF
TGCGCCAGCAGCCAGGGCCCGGGACAGATCTACAATGAGCAGTTCTTC
>-|TRBJ1-4|TRBD1|TRBV27
CASSSQGVSEKLFF
TGTGCCAGCAGTTCACAGGGGGTCAGTGAAAAACTGTTTTTT
>few|TRBJ2-1|TRBD1|TRBV19
CASSPGTGVYNEQFF
TGTGCCAGTAGCCCCGGGACAGGGGTATACAATGAGCAGTTCTTC
>-|TRBJ1-4|-|TRBV23-1
CASRKTGEKLFF
TGCGCCAGCAGAAAGACAGGAGAAAAACTGTTTTTT
>-|TRBJ1-2|-|TRBV29-1
CSVEGNNYGYTF
TGCAGCGTTGAAGGCAATAACTATGGCTACACCTTC
>-|TRBJ1-1|-|TRBV6-5
CASSRGRSDTEAFF
TGTGCCAGCAGTAGGGGGAGGTCTGACACTGAAGCTTTCTTT
>few|TRBJ2-5|-|TRBV6-4
CASSQSGSETQYF
TGTGCCAGCAGTCAGTCCGGATCAGAGACCCAGTACTTC
>-|TRBJ1-2|-|TRBV19
CASSILRGGYGYTF
TGTGCCAGTAGTATTCTCCGGGGAGGATATGGCTACACCTTC
>-|TRBJ2-5|-|TRBV5-1
CASSNRQETQYF
TGCGCCAGCAGTAACAGACAAGAGACCCAGTACTTC
>-|TRBJ1-5|TRBD1|TRBV6-6
CASSDPDRGNQPQHF
TGTGCCAGCAGTGACCCCGACAGGGGCAATCAGCCCCAGCATTTT
>-|TRBJ2-1|TRBD2|TRBV10-3
CAIRGLAENYNEQFF
TGTGCCATCAGGGGACTAGCGGAGAACTACAATGAGCAGTTCTTC
>-|TRBJ2-3|-|TRBV7-2
CASSLGLVPVDTQYF
TGTGCCAGCAGCTTAGGACTAGTGCCGGTAGATACGCAGTATTTT
>-|TRBJ1-1|TRBD1|TRBV28
CASSRTGAGATEAFF
TGTGCCAGCAGCCGCACAGGGGCAGGGGCCACTGAAGCTTTCTTT
>-|TRBJ2-3|TRBD2|TRBV29-1
CSVGLAGRDTQYF
TGCAGCGTTGGACTAGCGGGCCGAGATACGCAGTATTTT
>-|TRBJ2-2|-|TRBV13
CASSPRSGELFF
TGTGCCAGCAGCCCAAGATCCGGGGAGCTGTTTTTT
>-|TRBJ2-7|-|TRBV19
CASSARTDSSYEQYF
TGTGCCAGTAGTGCCCGGACAGATTCCTCCTACGAGCAGTACTTC
>-|TRBJ2-7|-|TRBV7-2
CASSLGGTRGEQYF
TGTGCCAGCAGCCTAGGTGGGACTCGCGGCGAGCAGTACTTC
>-|TRBJ1-2|-|TRBV7-2
CASSLDGNYGYTF
TGTGCCAGCAGCTTAGACGGAAACTATGGCTACACCTTC
>-|TRBJ2-7|TRBD2|TRBV10-3
CAIRGLADSYEQYF
TGTGCCATCAGGGGACTAGCCGATTCCTACGAGCAGTACTTC
>-|TRBJ2-2|-|TRBV19
CASSVLASTGELFF
TGTGCCAGTAGCGTACTAGCCTCCACCGGGGAGCTGTTTTTT
>-|TRBJ1-5|-|TRBV4-2
CASSQSPTGNQPQHF
TGTGCCAGCAGCCAATCCCCTACGGGCAATCAGCCCCAGCATTTT
>-|TRBJ2-1|TRBD2|TRBV6-6
CASSTASGNNNEQFF
TGTGCCAGCAGTACTGCTAGCGGCAATAACAATGAGCAGTTCTTC
>-|TRBJ2-7|-|TRBV27
CASRPLGGSDEQYF
TGTGCCAGCAGGCCCTTAGGAGGGTCCGACGAGCAGTACTTC
>-|TRBJ2-2|-|TRBV6-4
CASRVVEGTGELFF
TGTGCCAGCAGGGTAGTGGAGGGTACCGGGGAGCTGTTTTTT
>-|TRBJ2-3|-|TRBV28
CASSLANRRSDTQYF
TGTGCCAGCAGTTTAGCAAACAGGAGATCAGATACGCAGTATTTT
>-|TRBJ2-7|-|TRBV11-3
CASSPAGLSYEQYF
TGTGCCAGCAGCCCGGCAGGGCTCTCCTACGAGCAGTACTTC
>-|TRBJ2-5|-|TRBV5-6
CASSFGFQETQYF
TGTGCCAGCAGCTTTGGGTTCCAAGAGACCCAGTACTTC
>-|TRBJ2-1|-|TRBV14
CASSPLGWPHRNEQFF
TGTGCCAGCAGCCCCCTGGGCTGGCCCCATAGGAATGAGCAGTTCTTC
>-|TRBJ1-1|-|TRBV27
CASKGLLNTEAFF
TGTGCCTCCAAGGGACTTTTGAACACTGAAGCTTTCTTT
>-|TRBJ2-7|TRBD1|TRBV7-9
CASSLGQALEQYF
TGTGCCAGCAGCCTTGGACAGGCTCTCGAGCAGTACTTC
>-|TRBJ1-2|-|TRBV6-5
CASSERPANYGYTF
TGTGCCAGCAGTGAACGTCCCGCGAACTATGGCTACACCTTC
>-|TRBJ2-1|TRBD1|TRBV11-3
CASSPGQGINNEQFF
TGTGCCAGCAGCCCGGGACAGGGGATTAACAATGAGCAGTTCTTC
>-|TRBJ1-1|TRBD1|TRBV19
CASSIRQGGSLVPNTEAFF
TGTGCCAGTAGTATACGCCAGGGGGGCTCGTTGGTACCGAACACTGAAGCTTTCTTT
>-|TRBJ1-5|TRBD1|TRBV5-1
CASSQGQAGQPQHF
TGCGCCAGCAGCCAAGGACAGGCAGGTCAGCCCCAGCATTTT
>-|TRBJ2-3|TRBD2|TRBV28
CASNLAGGTDTQYF
TGTGCCAGCAATCTAGCGGGAGGAACAGATACGCAGTATTTT
>-|TRBJ1-1|-|TRBV28
CASSLGAGGTEAFF
TGTGCCAGCAGTTTAGGCGCAGGCGGGACTGAAGCTTTCTTT
>-|TRBJ1-1|-|TRBV6-4
CASSGEGRTEAFF
TGTGCCAGCAGTGGAGAGGGAAGAACTGAAGCTTTCTTT
>once|TRBJ2-7|-|TRBV5-1
CASSSRDVPYEQYF
TGCGCCAGCAGTTCCCGGGACGTCCCCTACGAGCAGTACTTC
>-|TRBJ2-5|-|TRBV9
CASSARGETQYF
TGTGCCAGCAGCGCTAGAGGAGAGACCCAGTACTTC
>few|TRBJ1-4|TRBD1|TRBV19
CASSTSGTGDVKLFF
TGTGCCAGTAGTACCTCCGGGACAGGTGATGTAAAACTGTTTTTT
>-|TRBJ1-4|TRBD1|TRBV10-3
CAISESTGANEKLFF
TGTGCCATCAGTGAGTCGACAGGGGCTAATGAAAAACTGTTTTTT
>-|TRBJ1-6|-|TRBV30
CAWSVAFRIYNSPLHF
TGTGCCTGGAGCGTAGCCTTCAGAATCTATAATTCACCCCTCCACTTT
>-|TRBJ1-1|-|TRBV27
CASSFNWVRAQNTEAFF
TGTGCCAGCAGTTTCAATTGGGTTAGGGCACAGAACACTGAAGCTTTCTTT
>-|TRBJ2-2|-|TRBV19
CASSSHQGWYTGELFF
TGTGCCAGTAGCTCGCATCAGGGGTGGTACACCGGGGAGCTGTTTTTT
>-|TRBJ1-5|TRBD1|TRBV2
CVSNPEGGYSNQPQHF
TGTGTCAGCAATCCTGAAGGGGGCTATAGCAATCAGCCCCAGCATTTT